This TCR beta chain was found in a study of blood T cell repertoires in COVID-19. Study-level information: Samples representing acute and convalescent COVID-19 were sourced from the United States, Italy and Spain.

Sequencing used immunoSEQ multiplex PCR; TCRdb keeps in-frame clones, though not all of them. The data hold more than 300,000 clones, with around 89% observed a single time. CDR1 is SGHNT and CDR2 is YYREEE in the germline V gene (reference sequence). V was pared by 5 bases and J by 2 bases, with 5 bases between. This CDR3 is built from 12 residues. Seattle-derived patients entered the study during active infection and were followed longitudinally. The sequence came from a woman aged 25 to 45 with COVID-19, enrolled during active disease. The gene calls are TRBV5-4 and TRBJ2-1; D unresolved. Material for sequencing was peripheral blood. The DNA of the CDR3 is TGTGCCAGCAGTGCTACCTACAATGAGCAGTTCTTC. Protein: CASSATYNEQFF.